This T cell receptor beta chain was obtained from a study of blood T cell repertoires in COVID-19. This clone was detected a few times. Original handling: Amplification from reference gene primers served as the basis for estimated nucleated cell counts. Sequencing used immunoSEQ multiplex PCR; TCRdb keeps in-frame clones, though not all of them. V, J and clone size are those of that table, while D and trimming were read from the DNA. In the table there are 250,000 or so clones, roughly 77% of which are singletons. From germline, CDR1 is SGHRS and CDR2 YFSETQ. V gave up 0 bases and J gave up 4 bases; unmatched junction bases: 14. CDR3 length equals 18 residues.

The sequencing input was peripheral blood. The source is a woman aged 80 or over with acute or convalescent COVID-19. J is TRBJ2-5 and V is TRBV5-1, with 8 bases lining up with TRBD2. The chain's CDR3 is CASSLVPRGSGARETQYF. The CDR3 DNA reads as TGCGCCAGCAGCTTGGTTCCCCGGGGTAGCGGGGCCCGAGAGACCCAGTACTTC.